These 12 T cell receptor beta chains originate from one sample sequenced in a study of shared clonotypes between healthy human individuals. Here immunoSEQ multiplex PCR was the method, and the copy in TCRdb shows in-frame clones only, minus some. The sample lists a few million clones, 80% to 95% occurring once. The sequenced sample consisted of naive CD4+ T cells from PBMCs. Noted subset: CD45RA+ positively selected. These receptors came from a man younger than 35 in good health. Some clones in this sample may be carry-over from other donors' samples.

CDR3 sequence (DNA): TGTGCCAGCTCACCAGGAGGGGCTGGGACTAGTGTTTACGAGCAGTACTTC. Its translation: CASSPGGAGTSVYEQYF. V and J are TRBV18 and TRBJ2-7; 8 bases are a match to TRBD2. The CDR3 covers 17 residues. In germline, CDR1 is KGHSH, CDR2 LQKENI. The junction had 13 bases not matched to a gene; V was cut back by 2 bases and J by 4 bases. The full variable domain, with the rest looked up from reference TRBV18 and TRBJ2-7, is NAGVMQNPRHLVRRRGQEARLRCSPMKGHSHVYWYRQLPEEGLKFMVYLQKENIIDESGMPKERFSAEFPKEGPSILRIQQVVRGDSAAYFCASSPGGAGTSVYEQYFGPGTRLTVT.

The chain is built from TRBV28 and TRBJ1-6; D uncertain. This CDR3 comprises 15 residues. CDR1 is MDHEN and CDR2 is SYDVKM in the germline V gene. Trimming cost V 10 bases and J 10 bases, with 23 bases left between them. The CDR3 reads CATLPAGQDGSPLHF. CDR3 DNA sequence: TGTGCCACACTACCCGCCGGGCAGGATGGCTCACCCCTCCACTTT.

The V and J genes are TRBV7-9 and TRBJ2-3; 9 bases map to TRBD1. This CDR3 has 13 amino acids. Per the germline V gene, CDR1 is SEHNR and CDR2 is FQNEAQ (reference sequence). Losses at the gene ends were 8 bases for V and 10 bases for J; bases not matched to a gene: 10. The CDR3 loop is CASWDRDGVAQYF. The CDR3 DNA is TGTGCCAGCTGGGACAGGGATGGGGTGGCGCAGTATTTT.

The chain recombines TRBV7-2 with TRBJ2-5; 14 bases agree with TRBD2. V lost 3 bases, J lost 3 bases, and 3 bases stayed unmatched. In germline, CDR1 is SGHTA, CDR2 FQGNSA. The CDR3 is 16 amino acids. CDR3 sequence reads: CASSFGLAGGEETQYF. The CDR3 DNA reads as TGTGCCAGCAGCTTTGGACTAGCGGGAGGCGAAGAGACCCAGTACTTC.

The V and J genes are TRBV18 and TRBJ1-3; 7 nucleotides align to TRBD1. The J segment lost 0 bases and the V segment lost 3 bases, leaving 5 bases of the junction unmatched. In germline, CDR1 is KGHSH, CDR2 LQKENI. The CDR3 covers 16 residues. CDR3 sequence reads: CASSPMGQISGNTIYF. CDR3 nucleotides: TGTGCCAGCTCACCTATGGGACAGATCTCTGGAAACACCATATATTTT.

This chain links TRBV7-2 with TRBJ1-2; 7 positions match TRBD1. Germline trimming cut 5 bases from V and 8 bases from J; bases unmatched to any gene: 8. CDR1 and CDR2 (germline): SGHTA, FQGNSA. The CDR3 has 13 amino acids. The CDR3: CASSGVGGGGYTF. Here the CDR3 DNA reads TGTGCCAGCAGCGGAGTGGGAGGGGGCGGCTACACCTTC. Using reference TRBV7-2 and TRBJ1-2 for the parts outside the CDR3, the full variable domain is GAGVSQSPSNKVTEKGKDVELRCDPISGHTALYWYRQSLGQGLEFLIYFQGNSAPDKSGLPSDRFSAERTGGSVSTLTIQRTQQEDSAVYLCASSGVGGGGYTFGSGTRLTVV.

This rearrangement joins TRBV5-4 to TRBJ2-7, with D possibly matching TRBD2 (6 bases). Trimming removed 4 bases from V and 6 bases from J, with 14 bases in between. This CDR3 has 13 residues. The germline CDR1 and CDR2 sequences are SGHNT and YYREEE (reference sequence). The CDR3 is CASSPWEVGEQYF. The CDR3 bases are TGTGCCAGCAGCCCGTGGGAGGTGGGCGAGCAGTACTTC.

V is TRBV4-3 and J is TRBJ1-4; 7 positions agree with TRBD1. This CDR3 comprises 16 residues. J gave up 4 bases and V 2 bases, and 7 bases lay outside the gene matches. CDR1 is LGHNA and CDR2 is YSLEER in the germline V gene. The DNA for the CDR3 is TGCGCCAGCAGCCAATATCCCGACAGGGATAATGAAAAACTGTTTTTT. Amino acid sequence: CASSQYPDRDNEKLFF.

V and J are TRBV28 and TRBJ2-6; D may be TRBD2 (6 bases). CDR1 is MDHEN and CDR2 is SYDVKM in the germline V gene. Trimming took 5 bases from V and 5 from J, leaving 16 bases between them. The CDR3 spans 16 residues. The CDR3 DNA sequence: TGTGCCAGCAGTGTCCGGGACTCCGATCGGGCCAACGTCCTGACTTTC. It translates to CASSVRDSDRANVLTF.

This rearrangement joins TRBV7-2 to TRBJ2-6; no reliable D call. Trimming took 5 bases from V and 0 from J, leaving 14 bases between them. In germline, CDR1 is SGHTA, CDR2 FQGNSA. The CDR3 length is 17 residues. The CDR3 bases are TGTGCCAGCAGCGCCCGTATACTTAGCTCTGGGGCCAACGTCCTGACTTTC. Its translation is CASSARILSSGANVLTF.

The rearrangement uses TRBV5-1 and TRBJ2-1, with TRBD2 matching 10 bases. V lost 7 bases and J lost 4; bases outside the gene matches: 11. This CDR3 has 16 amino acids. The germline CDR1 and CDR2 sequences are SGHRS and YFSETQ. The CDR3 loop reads CASRDPGTSEYNEQFF. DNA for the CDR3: TGCGCCAGCCGCGACCCCGGGACTAGCGAGTACAATGAGCAGTTCTTC. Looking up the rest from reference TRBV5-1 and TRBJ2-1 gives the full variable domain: KAGVTQTPRYLIKTRGQQVTLSCSPISGHRSVSWYQQTPGQGLQFLFEYFSETQRNKGNFPGRFSGRQFSNSRSEMNVSTLELGDSALYLCASRDPGTSEYNEQFFGPGTRLTVL.

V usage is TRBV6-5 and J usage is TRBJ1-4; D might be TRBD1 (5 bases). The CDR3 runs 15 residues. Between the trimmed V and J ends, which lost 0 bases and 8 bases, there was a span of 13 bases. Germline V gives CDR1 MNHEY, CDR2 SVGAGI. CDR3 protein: CASSYSSRAGEKLFF. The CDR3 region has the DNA TGTGCCAGCAGTTACTCGTCCAGGGCCGGGGAAAAACTGTTTTTT.